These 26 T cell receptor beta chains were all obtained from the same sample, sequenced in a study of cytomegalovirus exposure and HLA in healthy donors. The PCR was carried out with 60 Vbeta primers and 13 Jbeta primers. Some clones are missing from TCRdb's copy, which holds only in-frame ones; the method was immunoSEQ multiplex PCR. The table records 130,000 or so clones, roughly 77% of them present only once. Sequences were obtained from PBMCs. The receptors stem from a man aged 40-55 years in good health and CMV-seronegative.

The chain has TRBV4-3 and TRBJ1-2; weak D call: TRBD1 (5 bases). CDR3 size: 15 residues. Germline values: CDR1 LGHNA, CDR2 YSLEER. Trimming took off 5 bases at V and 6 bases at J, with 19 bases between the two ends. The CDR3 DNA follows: TGCGCCAGCAGCTTCGTGGCCCCGACAGAAGATGGCTACACCTTC. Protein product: CASSFVAPTEDGYTF.

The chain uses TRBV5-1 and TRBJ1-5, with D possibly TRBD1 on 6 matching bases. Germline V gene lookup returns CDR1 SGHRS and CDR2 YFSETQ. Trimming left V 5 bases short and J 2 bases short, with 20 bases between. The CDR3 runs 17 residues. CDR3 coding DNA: TGCGCCAGCAGTCCGGCCGGGTACAGGGATGGCAATCAGCCCCAGCATTTT. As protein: CASSPAGYRDGNQPQHF.

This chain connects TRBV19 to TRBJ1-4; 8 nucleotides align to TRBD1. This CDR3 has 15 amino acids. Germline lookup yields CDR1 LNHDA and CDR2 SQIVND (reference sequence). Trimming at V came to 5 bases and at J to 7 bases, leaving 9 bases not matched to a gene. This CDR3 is CASSVTTGVGEKLFF. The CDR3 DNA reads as TGTGCCAGTAGTGTAACGACAGGGGTTGGTGAAAAACTGTTTTTT.

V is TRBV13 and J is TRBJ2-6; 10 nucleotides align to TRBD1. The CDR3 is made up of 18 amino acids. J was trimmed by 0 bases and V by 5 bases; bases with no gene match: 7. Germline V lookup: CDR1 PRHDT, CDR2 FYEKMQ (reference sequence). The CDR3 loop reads CASSPGTGVSSGANVLTF. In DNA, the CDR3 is TGTGCCAGCAGCCCAGGGACAGGGGTTAGCTCTGGGGCCAACGTCCTGACTTTC. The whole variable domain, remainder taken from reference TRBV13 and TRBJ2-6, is AAGVIQSPRHLIKEKRETATLKCYPIPRHDTVYWYQQGPGQDPQFLISFYEKMQSDKGSIPDRFSAQQFSDYHSELNMSSLELGDSALYFCASSPGTGVSSGANVLTFGAGSRLTVL.

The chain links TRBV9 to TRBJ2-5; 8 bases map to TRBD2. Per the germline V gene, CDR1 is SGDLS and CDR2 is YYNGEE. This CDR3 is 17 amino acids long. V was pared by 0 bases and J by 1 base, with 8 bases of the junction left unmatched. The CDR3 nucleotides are TGTGCCAGCAGCGTAGGGGGCACTAGCGGACTCCAAGAGACCCAGTACTTC. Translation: CASSVGGTSGLQETQYF. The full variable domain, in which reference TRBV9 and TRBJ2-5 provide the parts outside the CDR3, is DSGVTQTPKHLITATGQRVTLRCSPRSGDLSVYWYQQSLDQGLQFLIQYYNGEERAKGNILERFSAQQFPDLHSELNLSSLELGDSALYFCASSVGGTSGLQETQYFGPGTRLLVL.

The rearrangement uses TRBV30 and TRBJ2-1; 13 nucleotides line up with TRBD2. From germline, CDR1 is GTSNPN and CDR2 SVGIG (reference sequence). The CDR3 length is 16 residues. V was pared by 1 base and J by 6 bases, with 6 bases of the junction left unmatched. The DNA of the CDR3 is TGTGCCTGGAGTGCTCTGACTAGCGGGAGGAGCAATGAGCAGTTCTTC. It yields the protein CAWSALTSGRSNEQFF.

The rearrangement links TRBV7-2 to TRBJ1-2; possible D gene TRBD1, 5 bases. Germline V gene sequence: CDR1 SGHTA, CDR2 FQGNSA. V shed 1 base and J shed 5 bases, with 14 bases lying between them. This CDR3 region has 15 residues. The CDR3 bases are TGTGCCAGCAGCTTAGGAGTCGGGGCGGGATATGGCTACACCTTC. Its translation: CASSLGVGAGYGYTF.

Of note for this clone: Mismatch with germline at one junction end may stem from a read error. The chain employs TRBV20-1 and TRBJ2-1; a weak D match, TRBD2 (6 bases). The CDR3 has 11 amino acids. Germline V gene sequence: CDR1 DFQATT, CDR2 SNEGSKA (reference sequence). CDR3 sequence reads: CCGASFNEQFF. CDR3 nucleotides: TGTTGCGGGGCATCTTTCAATGAGCAGTTCTTC.

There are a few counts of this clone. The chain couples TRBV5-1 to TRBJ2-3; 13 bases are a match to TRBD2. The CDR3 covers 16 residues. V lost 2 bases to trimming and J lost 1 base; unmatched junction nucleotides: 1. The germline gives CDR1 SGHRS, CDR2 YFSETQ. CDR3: CASSFGLAGGTDTQYF. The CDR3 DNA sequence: TGCGCCAGCAGCTTTGGACTAGCGGGGGGCACAGATACGCAGTATTTT.

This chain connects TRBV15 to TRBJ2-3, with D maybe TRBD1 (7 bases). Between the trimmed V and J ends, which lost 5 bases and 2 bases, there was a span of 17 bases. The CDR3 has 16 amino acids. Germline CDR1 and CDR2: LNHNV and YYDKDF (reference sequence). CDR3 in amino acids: CATSEGGGTYTDTQYF. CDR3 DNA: TGTGCCACCAGCGAAGGGGGCGGGACGTACACAGATACGCAGTATTTT.

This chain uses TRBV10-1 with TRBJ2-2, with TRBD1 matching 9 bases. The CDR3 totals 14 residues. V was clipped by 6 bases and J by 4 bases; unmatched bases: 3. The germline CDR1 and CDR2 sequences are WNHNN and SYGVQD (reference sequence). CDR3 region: CASSPGQGTGELFF. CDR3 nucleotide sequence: TGCGCCAGCAGCCCGGGACAGGGCACCGGGGAGCTGTTTTTT.

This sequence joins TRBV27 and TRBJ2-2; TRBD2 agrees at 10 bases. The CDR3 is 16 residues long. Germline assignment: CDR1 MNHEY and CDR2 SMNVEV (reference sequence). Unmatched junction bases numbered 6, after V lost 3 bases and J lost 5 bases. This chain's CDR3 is CASSFSSGSSTGELFF. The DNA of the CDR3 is TGTGCCAGCAGTTTTTCTAGCGGGAGTAGTACCGGGGAGCTGTTTTTT.

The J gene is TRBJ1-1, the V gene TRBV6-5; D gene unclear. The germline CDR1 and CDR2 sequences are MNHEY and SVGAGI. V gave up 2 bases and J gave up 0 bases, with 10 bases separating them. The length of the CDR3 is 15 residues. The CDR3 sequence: CASSYGPTLNTEAFF. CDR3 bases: TGTGCCAGCAGTTACGGCCCGACACTGAACACTGAAGCTTTCTTT.

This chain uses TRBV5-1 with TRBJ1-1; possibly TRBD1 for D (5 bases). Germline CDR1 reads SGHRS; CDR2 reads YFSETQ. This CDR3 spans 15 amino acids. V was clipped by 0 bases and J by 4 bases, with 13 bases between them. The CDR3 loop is CASSLGRGSATEAFF. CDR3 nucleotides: TGCGCCAGCAGCTTGGGTAGGGGATCGGCCACTGAAGCTTTCTTT.

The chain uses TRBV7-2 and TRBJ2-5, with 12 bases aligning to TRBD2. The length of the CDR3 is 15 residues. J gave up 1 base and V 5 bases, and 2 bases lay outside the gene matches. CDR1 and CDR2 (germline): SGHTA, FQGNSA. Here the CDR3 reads CASSTSGGFQETQYF. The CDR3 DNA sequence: TGTGCCAGCAGCACTAGCGGGGGGTTCCAAGAGACCCAGTACTTC.

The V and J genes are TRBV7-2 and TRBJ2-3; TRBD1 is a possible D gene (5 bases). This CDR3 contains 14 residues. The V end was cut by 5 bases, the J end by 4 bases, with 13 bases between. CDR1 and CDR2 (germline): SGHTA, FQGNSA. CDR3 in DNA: TGTGCCAGCAGCATCTCAGGGTCCGCAGATACGCAGTATTTT. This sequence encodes CASSISGSADTQYF. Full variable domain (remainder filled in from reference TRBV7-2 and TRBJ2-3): GAGVSQSPSNKVTEKGKDVELRCDPISGHTALYWYRQSLGQGLEFLIYFQGNSAPDKSGLPSDRFSAERTGGSVSTLTIQRTQQEDSAVYLCASSISGSADTQYFGPGTRLTVL.

The CDR3 spells CASSSDRNTEAFF. The CDR3 region has the DNA TGTGCCAGCAGTTCGGACAGGAACACTGAAGCTTTCTTT. This chain uses TRBV27 with TRBJ1-1; D may be TRBD1 (6 bases). Germline V gene data show CDR1 as MNHEY and CDR2 as SMNVEV (reference sequence). Trimming removed 4 bases from V and 1 base from J, with 7 bases in between. This CDR3 region has 13 residues.

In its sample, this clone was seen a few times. CDR3 amino acids: CASSTHRTGLGNTEAFF. CDR3 bases: TGTGCCAGCAGTACCCATCGGACAGGGTTGGGGAACACTGAAGCTTTCTTT. The V gene is TRBV2, the J gene TRBJ1-1; 8 bases fit TRBD1. V shed 5 bases and J 1 base; nucleotides not matched to a gene: 12. Germline CDR1 reads SNHLY; CDR2 reads FYNNEI. The CDR3 loop spans 17 amino acids.

The CDR3 here is CAISGRWTGERETQYF. In DNA, the CDR3 is TGTGCCATCAGTGGGCGGTGGACAGGGGAGAGGGAGACCCAGTACTTC. The chain recombines TRBV10-3 with TRBJ2-5; 9 positions agree with TRBD1. This CDR3 has 16 residues. Germline V gene lookup returns CDR1 ENHRY and CDR2 SYGVKD. The trim removed 4 bases at V and 5 bases at J, leaving 11 bases unmatched.

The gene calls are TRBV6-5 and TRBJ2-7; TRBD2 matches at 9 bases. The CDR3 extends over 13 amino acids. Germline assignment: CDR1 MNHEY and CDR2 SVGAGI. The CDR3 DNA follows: TGTGCTTCCCAGCGGGAGGCCCCCTACGAGCAGTACTTC. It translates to CASQREAPYEQYF.

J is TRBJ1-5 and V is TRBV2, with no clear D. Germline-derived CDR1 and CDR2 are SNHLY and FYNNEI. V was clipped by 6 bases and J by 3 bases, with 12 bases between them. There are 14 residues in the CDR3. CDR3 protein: CASRVDGNNQPQHF. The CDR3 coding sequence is TGTGCCAGCAGGGTGGACGGGAACAATCAGCCCCAGCATTTT.

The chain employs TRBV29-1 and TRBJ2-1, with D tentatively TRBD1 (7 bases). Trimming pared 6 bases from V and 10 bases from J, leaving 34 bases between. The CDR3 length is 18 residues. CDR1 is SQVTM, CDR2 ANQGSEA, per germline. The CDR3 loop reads CSVETFPPGQVGGWEQFF. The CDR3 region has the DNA TGCAGCGTCGAGACCTTTCCTCCTGGACAGGTCGGAGGGTGGGAGCAGTTCTTC.

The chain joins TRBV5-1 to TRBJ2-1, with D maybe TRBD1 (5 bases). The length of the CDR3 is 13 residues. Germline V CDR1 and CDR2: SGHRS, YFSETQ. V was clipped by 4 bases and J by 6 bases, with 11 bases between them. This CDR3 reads CASSPLQGNEQFF. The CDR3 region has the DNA TGCGCCAGCAGCCCCCTTCAGGGCAATGAGCAGTTCTTC. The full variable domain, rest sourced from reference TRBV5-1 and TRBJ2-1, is KAGVTQTPRYLIKTRGQQVTLSCSPISGHRSVSWYQQTPGQGLQFLFEYFSETQRNKGNFPGRFSGRQFSNSRSEMNVSTLELGDSALYLCASSPLQGNEQFFGPGTRLTVL.

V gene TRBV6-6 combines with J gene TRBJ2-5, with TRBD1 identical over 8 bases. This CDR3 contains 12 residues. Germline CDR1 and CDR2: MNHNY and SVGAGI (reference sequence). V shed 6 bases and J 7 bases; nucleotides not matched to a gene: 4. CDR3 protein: CASRQGVGTQYF. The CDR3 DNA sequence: TGTGCCAGCAGACAGGGGGTGGGGACCCAGTACTTC.

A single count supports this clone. The CDR3 DNA reads TGTGCCAGCAGCTTAAAAACAGGGCAAAGCGAGCAGTACTTC. The encoded protein is CASSLKTGQSEQYF. V gene TRBV7-3 combines with J gene TRBJ2-7; the D gene is possibly TRBD1 (6 bases). V dropped 1 base and J dropped 6 bases, with 13 bases sitting between them. CDR3 length: 14 residues. The V gene's germline CDR1 is SGHTA and CDR2 FQGTGA.

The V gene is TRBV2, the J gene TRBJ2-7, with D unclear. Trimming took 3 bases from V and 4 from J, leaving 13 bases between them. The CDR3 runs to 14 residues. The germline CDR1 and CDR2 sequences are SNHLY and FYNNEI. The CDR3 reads CASSDSVEAYEQYF. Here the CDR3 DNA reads TGTGCCAGCAGTGACTCAGTCGAGGCTTACGAGCAGTACTTC. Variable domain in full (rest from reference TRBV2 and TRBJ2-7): EPEVTQTPSHQVTQMGQEVILRCVPISNHLYFYWYRQILGQKVEFLVSFYNNEISEKSEIFDDQFSVERPDGSNFTLKIRSTKLEDSAMYFCASSDSVEAYEQYFGPGTRLTVT.